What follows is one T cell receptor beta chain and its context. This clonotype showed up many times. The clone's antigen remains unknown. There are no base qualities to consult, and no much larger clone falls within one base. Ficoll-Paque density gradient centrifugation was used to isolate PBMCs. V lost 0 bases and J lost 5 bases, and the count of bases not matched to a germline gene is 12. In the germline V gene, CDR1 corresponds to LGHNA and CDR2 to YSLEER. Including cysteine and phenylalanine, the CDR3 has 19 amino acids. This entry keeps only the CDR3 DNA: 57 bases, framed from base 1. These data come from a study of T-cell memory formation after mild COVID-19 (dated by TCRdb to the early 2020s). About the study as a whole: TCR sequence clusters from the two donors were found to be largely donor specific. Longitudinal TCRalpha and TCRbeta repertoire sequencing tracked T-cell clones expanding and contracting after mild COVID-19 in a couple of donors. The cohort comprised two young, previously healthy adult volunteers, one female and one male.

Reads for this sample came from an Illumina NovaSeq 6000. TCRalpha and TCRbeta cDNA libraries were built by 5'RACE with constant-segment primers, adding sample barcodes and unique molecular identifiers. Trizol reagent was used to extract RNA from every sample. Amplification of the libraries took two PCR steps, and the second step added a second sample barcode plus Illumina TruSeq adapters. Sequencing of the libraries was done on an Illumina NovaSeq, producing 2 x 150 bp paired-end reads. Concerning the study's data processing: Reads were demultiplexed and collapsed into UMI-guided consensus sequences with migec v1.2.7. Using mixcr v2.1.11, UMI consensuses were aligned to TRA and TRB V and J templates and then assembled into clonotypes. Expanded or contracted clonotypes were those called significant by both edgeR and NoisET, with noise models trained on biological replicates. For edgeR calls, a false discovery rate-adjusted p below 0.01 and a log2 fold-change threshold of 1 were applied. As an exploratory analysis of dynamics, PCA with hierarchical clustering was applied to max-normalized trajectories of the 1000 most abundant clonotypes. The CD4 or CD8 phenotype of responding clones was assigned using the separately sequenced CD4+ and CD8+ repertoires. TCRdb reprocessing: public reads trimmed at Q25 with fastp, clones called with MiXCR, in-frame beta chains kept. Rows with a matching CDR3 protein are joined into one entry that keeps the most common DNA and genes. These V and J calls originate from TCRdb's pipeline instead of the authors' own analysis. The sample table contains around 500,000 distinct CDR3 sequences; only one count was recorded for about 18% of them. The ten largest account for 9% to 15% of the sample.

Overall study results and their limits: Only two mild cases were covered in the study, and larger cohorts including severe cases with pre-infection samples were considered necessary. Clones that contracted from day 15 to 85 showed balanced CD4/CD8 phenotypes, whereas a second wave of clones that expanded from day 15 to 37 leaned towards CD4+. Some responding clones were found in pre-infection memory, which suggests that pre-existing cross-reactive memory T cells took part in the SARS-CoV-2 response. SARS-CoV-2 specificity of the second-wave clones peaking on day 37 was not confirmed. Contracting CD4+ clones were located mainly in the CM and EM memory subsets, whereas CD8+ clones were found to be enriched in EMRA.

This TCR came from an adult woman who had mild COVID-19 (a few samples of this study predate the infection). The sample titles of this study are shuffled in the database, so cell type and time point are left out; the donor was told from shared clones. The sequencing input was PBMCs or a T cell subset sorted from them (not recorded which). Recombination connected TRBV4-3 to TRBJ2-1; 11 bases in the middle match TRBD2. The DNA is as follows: TGCGCCAGCAGCCAAGACTGGGCGGTTAGCGGGAGGGCCGACAATGAGCAGTTCTTC. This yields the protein CASSQDWAVSGRADNEQFF.